This TCR beta chain was profiled in a study of post-analysis software for immune sequencing data. As regards this clonotype: The antigen is undetermined.

Unique-molecular-identifier-tagged TCR beta cDNA libraries were used. Around 460,000 cDNA molecules came from approximately 1 to 10 million T cells. TCRdb analysed the PCR reads with MiXCR anew, one entry per CDR3 protein. Of roughly 800,000 distinct CDR3 sequences in the sample, approximately 30% were seen once. General study findings and limits: Elevated frequency relative to controls characterized 4 or 5 TRBV segments in patients, TRBV5-6, TRBV5-1 and TRBV20-1 among them. Patients with multiple sclerosis recorded significantly lower normalized Chao1 diversity than controls, the study found. Batch-matched samples strongly co-clustered by F measure.

The CDR3 is made up of 13 amino acids. The germline V and J ends were trimmed by 7 bases and 7 bases, with 16 bases remaining between them. The germline V gene encodes CDR1 SNHLY and CDR2 FYNNEI. Material for sequencing was blood. The chain is built from TRBV2 and TRBJ1-2, with D perhaps TRBD1 (6 bases). The TCR comes from a girl aged 10 to 17 with multiple sclerosis. The CDR3 region has the DNA TGTGCCAGCACCCCCGGGGGGCGGCTTGGCTACACCTTC. It is translated as CASTPGGRLGYTF.